This T cell receptor (beta chain) was identified in a study of T cell responses to AZD1222 COVID-19 vaccine. Study details: Pooling was applied to second doses at about 4 or about 12 weeks.

Here immunoSEQ multiplex PCR was the method, and the copy in TCRdb shows in-frame clones only, minus some. Of approximately 90,000 clones in the sample, more than 75% were seen once. The source material was peripheral blood, sampled on day 0 of AZD1222 vaccination. This sequence originates from an adult in good health.

The CDR3 coding sequence is TGCAGCGGTTACGGGAGTAATGAAAAACTGTTTTTT. It yields the protein CSGYGSNEKLFF. This chain links TRBV29-1 with TRBJ1-4, with D uncertain. V dropped 7 bases and J dropped 4 bases, with 10 bases sitting between them. The CDR3 is made up of 12 amino acids. Per germline, CDR1 SQVTM and CDR2 ANQGSEA. The full variable domain, completed using reference TRBV29-1 and TRBJ1-4, is SAVISQKPSRDICQRGTSLTIQCQVDSQVTMMFWYRQQPGQSLTLIATANQGSEATYESGFVIDKFPISRPNLTFSTLTVSNMSPEDSSIYLCSGYGSNEKLFFGSGTQLSVL.